A selection of T cell receptor beta chains follows, all from one sample in a study of blood T cell repertoires in COVID-19. TCRdb's table, derived via immunoSEQ multiplex PCR, lists solely in-frame clones and lacks some. The sample records 250,000 to 400,000 clones, more than 75% being singletons. Material: PBMCs or T cells enriched from blood (not recorded which). These receptors were obtained from a man aged 55 to 70 who had recovered from COVID-19. Each CDR3 is given with its conserved first and last residue. D genes are given only for firm matches. Where a row states a size, it is once, few, many or the class of an expanded clone; other rows omit it.

v_gene	j_gene	d_gene	abundance	CDR3nt	CDR3aa
TRBV3-1/TRBV3-2	TRBJ2-1	-	-	TGTGCCAGCAGCCAAGAAGGAGGGGAGCATGAGCAGTTCTTC	CASSQEGGEHEQFF
TRBV11-2	TRBJ2-7	-	-	TGTGCCAGCAGCTTGCTCGGCGAGCAGTACTTC	CASSLLGEQYF
TRBV5-4	TRBJ2-3	TRBD2	-	TGTGCCAGCAGCCAAAGACTAGCGGGAGGCCTTAGCACAGATACGCAGTATTTT	CASSQRLAGGLSTDTQYF
TRBV11-2	TRBJ2-4	TRBD1	-	TGTGCCAGCAGCCTCGGACAGGGGGCGGCCAAAAACATTCAGTACTTC	CASSLGQGAAKNIQYF
TRBV6-2/TRBV6-3	TRBJ1-4	-	-	TGTGCCAGCAGTTTGGGGGGGGCCGCTAATGAAAAACTGTTTTTT	CASSLGGAANEKLFF
TRBV30	TRBJ2-7	-	-	TGTGCCTGGAGTCCCGGTGGAGCCTTCGAGCAGTACTTC	CAWSPGGAFEQYF
TRBV18	TRBJ1-2	TRBD1	-	TGTGCCAGCTCACAGGGGGCCGACTATGGCTACACCTTC	CASSQGADYGYTF
TRBV3-1/TRBV3-2	TRBJ2-7	-	-	TGTGCCAGCAGCCAAGATCGGGTGGGGAGGCAGTACTTC	CASSQDRVGRQYF
TRBV21-1	TRBJ2-7	-	-	TGTGCCAGCAGCCCCGAGAGGATTGGCCGAGCGGGGGGGGACTACGAGCAGTACTTC	CASSPERIGRAGGDYEQYF
TRBV6-5	TRBJ1-2	TRBD1	few	TGTGCCAGCAGTAACAGTCCGACAGGGGGCTATGGCTACACCTTC	CASSNSPTGGYGYTF
TRBV10-3	TRBJ1-3	-	-	TGTGCCATCCTACAGGGCTCTGGAAACACCATATATTTT	CAILQGSGNTIYF
TRBV18	TRBJ2-5	-	-	TGTGCCAGCTCCCAGATCCAAGAGACCCAGTACTTC	CASSQIQETQYF
TRBV4-2	TRBJ1-4	TRBD1	-	TGTGCCAGCAGCCAAGACCAGGGGGCTAATGAAAAACTGTTTTTT	CASSQDQGANEKLFF
TRBV7-2	TRBJ2-7	TRBD1	few	TGTGCCAGCAGCTGGGGGACAGGGAGGGGTCAGTACGAGCAGTACTTC	CASSWGTGRGQYEQYF
TRBV4-1	TRBJ2-7	TRBD1	-	TGCGCCAGCAGCCTCCGGACAGGGGGCATACACGAGCAGTACTTC	CASSLRTGGIHEQYF
TRBV9	TRBJ2-1	TRBD2	-	TGTGCCAGCAGCCATCGGGACTACCCGTCCTACAATGAGCAGTTCTTC	CASSHRDYPSYNEQFF
TRBV7-8	TRBJ1-2	-	-	TGTGCCAGCAGCCCCGGACAGCGCGCGTTGTATGGCTACACCTTC	CASSPGQRALYGYTF
TRBV29-1	TRBJ2-1	TRBD2	-	TGCAGCGTTGCTTCGGGGGGGCTGTACAATGAGCAGTTCTTC	CSVASGGLYNEQFF
TRBV11-2	TRBJ2-7	-	-	TGTGCCAGCAGCCCTACCGGGACTCAAGCTACATCCTACGAGCAGTACTTC	CASSPTGTQATSYEQYF
TRBV2	TRBJ1-4	-	-	TGTGCCAGCACGTTCGGACACATCGATGAAAAACTGTTTTTT	CASTFGHIDEKLFF
TRBV18	TRBJ2-3	-	-	TGTGCCAGCTCACCAGTGGGCCCCGCGACAGATACGCAGTATTTT	CASSPVGPATDTQYF
TRBV5-6	TRBJ1-1	-	-	TGTGCCAGCAGCTTGGAGGCAGGGGCGAACACTGAAGCTTTCTTT	CASSLEAGANTEAFF
TRBV25-1	TRBJ1-1	-	-	TGTGCCAGCAGTGAATATTACGCAGGGGCGAACACTGAAGCTTTCTTT	CASSEYYAGANTEAFF
TRBV5-8	TRBJ1-5	-	-	TGTGCCAGCAGCTTGGTAGGGGATCAGCCCCAGCATTTT	CASSLVGDQPQHF
TRBV3-1/TRBV3-2	TRBJ1-5	TRBD1	-	TGTGCCAGCAGCCAGACAGGGGCCCTTCAGCCCCAGCATTTT	CASSQTGALQPQHF
TRBV15	TRBJ2-1	TRBD2	medium-sized	TGTGCCACCAGCAGAGCTAGCGGGGGGTACAATGAGCAGTTCTTC	CATSRASGGYNEQFF
TRBV5-1	TRBJ2-3	-	-	TGCGCCAGCAGCCCCCAGTACACAGATACGCAGTATTTT	CASSPQYTDTQYF
TRBV27	TRBJ2-3	-	-	TGTGCCAGCAGCTTCACGGGGTCAGATACGCAGTATTTT	CASSFTGSDTQYF
TRBV27	TRBJ2-5	TRBD1	-	TGTGCCAGCAGTAGACAGGGTTGGAGAGAGACCCAGTACTTC	CASSRQGWRETQYF
TRBV5-1	TRBJ2-6	TRBD1	once	TGCGCCAGCAGCCAGACAGGGACTGGGGCCAACGTCCTGACTTTC	CASSQTGTGANVLTF
TRBV19	TRBJ1-4	-	-	TGTGCCAGCACAGCCCGTAGTAATGAAAAACTGTTTTTT	CASTARSNEKLFF
TRBV11-2	TRBJ2-7	-	-	TGTGCCAGCAGCTTAGAGCGGGCTTTAGAGCAGTACTTC	CASSLERALEQYF
TRBV5-1	TRBJ2-2	TRBD1	-	TGCGCCAGCAGCCCGGGAACAGGGGGCACCGGGGAGCTGTTTTTT	CASSPGTGGTGELFF
TRBV5-6	TRBJ2-5	TRBD2	-	TGTGCCAGCAGCTCGGGGACTAGCGGGAGTACCCAGTACTTC	CASSSGTSGSTQYF
TRBV27	TRBJ1-2	-	-	TGTGCCAGCAGCAAAAGGGGGACCCCAACCAACTATGGCTACACCTTC	CASSKRGTPTNYGYTF
TRBV7-2	TRBJ2-1	-	-	TGTGCCAGCAGAGGTTCGGGGAGAAGCGGCGGGTACTCCTACAATGAGCAGTTCTTC	CASRGSGRSGGYSYNEQFF
TRBV30	TRBJ2-2	-	-	TGTGCCTGGAGCGTTTTCGGGGAGCTGTTTTTT	CAWSVFGELFF
TRBV5-1	TRBJ2-2	-	-	TGCGCCAGCAGCCTATGGACAGAGAACACCGGGGAGCTGTTTTTT	CASSLWTENTGELFF
TRBV9	TRBJ2-3	TRBD2	-	TGTGCCAGCAGCGTAGGGTCTAGCGGGAGCACAGATACGCAGTATTTT	CASSVGSSGSTDTQYF
TRBV12-3/TRBV12-4	TRBJ1-1	-	-	TGTGCCAGCAGTTTAGGCCAACTCACTGAAGCTTTCTTT	CASSLGQLTEAFF
TRBV7-9	TRBJ2-1	-	-	TGTGCCAGCAGCTTTGGGCTAGCCCCACATGAGCAGTTCTTC	CASSFGLAPHEQFF
TRBV18	TRBJ1-2	-	few	TGTGCCAGCTCACCAACGGCAGGAAGGGGCTACACCTTC	CASSPTAGRGYTF
TRBV2	TRBJ2-7	TRBD2	few	TGTGCCAGCAGTCTCGCGGCTAGCGGGGACTACGAGCAGTACTTC	CASSLAASGDYEQYF
TRBV4-1	TRBJ2-7	TRBD1	-	TGCGCCAGCAGCCAAGAACGTCAGGGGGCCGCCTCCTACGAGCAGTACTTC	CASSQERQGAASYEQYF
TRBV5-1	TRBJ2-7	-	-	TGCGCCAGCAGCTTAGGTTGGGCAGCGGCGGTGGGGTACGAGCAGTACTTC	CASSLGWAAAVGYEQYF
TRBV24-1	TRBJ1-2	TRBD1	once	TGTGCCACCAGTGACACTGGACAGGGTGGCTATGGCTACACCTTC	CATSDTGQGGYGYTF